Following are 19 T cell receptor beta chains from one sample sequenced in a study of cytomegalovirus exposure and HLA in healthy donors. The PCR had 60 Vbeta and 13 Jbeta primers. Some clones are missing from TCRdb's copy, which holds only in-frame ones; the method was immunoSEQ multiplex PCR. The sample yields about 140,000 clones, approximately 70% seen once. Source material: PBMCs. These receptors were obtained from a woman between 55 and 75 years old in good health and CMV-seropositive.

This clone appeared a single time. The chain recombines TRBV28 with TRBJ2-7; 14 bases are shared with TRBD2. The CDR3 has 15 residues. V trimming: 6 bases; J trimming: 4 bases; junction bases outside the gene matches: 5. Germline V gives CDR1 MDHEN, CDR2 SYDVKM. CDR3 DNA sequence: TGTGCCAGCAGGGGGACTAGCGGGAGCCCGTACGAGCAGTACTTC. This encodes CASRGTSGSPYEQYF.

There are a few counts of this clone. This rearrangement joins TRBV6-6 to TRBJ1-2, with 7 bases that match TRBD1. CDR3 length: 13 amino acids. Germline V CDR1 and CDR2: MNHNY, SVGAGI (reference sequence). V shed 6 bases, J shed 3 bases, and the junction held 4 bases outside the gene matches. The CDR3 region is CASSPQGDYGYTF. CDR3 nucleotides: TGTGCCAGCAGCCCTCAGGGGGACTATGGCTACACCTTC.

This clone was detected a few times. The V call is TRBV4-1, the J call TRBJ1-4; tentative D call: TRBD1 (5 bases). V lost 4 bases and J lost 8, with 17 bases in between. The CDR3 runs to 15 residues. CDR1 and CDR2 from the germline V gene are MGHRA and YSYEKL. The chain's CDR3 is CASSPREGSKEKLFF. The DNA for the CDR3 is TGCGCCAGCAGCCCTAGGGAGGGGTCGAAGGAAAAACTGTTTTTT.

The CDR3, as DNA: TGTGCCAGCTCACCTTCGGGAGGGGCAAGGGAGACCCAGTACTTC. Translated: CASSPSGGARETQYF. V usage is TRBV18 and J usage is TRBJ2-5; 8 bases fit TRBD2. CDR1 is KGHSH and CDR2 is LQKENI in the germline V gene. V lost 3 bases to trimming and J lost 5 bases; unmatched junction nucleotides: 8. This CDR3 region has 15 residues.

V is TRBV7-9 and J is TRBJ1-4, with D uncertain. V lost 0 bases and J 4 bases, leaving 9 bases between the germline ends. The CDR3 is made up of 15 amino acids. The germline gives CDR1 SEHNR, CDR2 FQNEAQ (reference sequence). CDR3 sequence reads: CASSLAEVFNEKLFF. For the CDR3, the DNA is TGTGCCAGCAGCTTAGCGGAGGTATTTAATGAAAAACTGTTTTTT.

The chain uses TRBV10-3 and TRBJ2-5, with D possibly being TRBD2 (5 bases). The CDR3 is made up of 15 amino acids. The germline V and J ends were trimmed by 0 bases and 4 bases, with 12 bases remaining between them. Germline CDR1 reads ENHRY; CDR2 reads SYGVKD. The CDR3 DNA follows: TGTGCCATCAGTGAGTCCGGGGTGACGGGAGAGACCCAGTACTTC. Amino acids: CAISESGVTGETQYF.

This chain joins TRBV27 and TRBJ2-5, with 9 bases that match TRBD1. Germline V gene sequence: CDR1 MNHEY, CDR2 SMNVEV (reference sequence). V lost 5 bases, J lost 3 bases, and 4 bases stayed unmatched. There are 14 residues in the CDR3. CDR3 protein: CASSPGTGKETQYF. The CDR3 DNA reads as TGTGCCAGCAGTCCCGGGACAGGGAAAGAGACCCAGTACTTC.

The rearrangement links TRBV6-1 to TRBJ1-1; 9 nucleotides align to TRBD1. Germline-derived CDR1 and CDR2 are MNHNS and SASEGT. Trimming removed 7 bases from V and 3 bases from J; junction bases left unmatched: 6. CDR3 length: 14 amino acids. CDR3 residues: CASTQDRGDTEAFF. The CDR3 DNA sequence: TGTGCCAGCACCCAGGACAGGGGAGACACTGAAGCTTTCTTT.

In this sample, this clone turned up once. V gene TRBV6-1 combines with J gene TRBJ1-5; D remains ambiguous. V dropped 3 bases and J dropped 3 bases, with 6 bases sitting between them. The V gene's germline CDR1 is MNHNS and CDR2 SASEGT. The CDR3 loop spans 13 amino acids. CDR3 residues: CASSERLNQPQHF. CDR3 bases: TGTGCCAGCAGTGAGCGCCTCAATCAGCCCCAGCATTTT.

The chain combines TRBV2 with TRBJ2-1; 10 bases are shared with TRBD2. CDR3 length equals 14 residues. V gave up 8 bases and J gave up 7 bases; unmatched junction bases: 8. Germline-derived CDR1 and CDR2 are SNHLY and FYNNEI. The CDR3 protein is CASFTSGDVNEQFF. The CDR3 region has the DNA TGTGCCAGCTTCACTAGCGGGGACGTGAATGAGCAGTTCTTC.

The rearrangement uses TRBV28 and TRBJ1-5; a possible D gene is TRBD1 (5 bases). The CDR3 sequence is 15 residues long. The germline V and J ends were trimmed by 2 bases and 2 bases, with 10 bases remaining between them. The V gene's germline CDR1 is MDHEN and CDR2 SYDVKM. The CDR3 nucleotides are TGTGCCAGCAGTTTAGCCGGGGGGGGCAATCAGCCCCAGCATTTT. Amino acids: CASSLAGGGNQPQHF.

This CDR3 reads CASSPQAPNTGELFF. The CDR3, as DNA: TGCGCCAGCAGCCCCCAAGCGCCGAACACCGGGGAGCTGTTTTTT. The chain joins TRBV4-1 to TRBJ2-2; D is undetermined. CDR3 size: 15 residues. The V end was cut by 4 bases, the J end by 0 bases, with 9 bases between. Germline V gives CDR1 MGHRA, CDR2 YSYEKL.

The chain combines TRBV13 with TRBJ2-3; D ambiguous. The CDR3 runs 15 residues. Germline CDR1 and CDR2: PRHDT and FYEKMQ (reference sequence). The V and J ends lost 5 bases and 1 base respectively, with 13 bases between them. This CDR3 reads CASSEEAEGTDTQYF. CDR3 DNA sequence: TGTGCCAGCAGCGAAGAGGCTGAGGGCACAGATACGCAGTATTTT.

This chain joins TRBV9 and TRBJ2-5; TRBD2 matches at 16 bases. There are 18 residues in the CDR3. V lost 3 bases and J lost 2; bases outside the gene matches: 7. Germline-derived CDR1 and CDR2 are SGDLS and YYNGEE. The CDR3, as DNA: TGTGCCAGCAGCGCGGGGACTAGCGGGAGGGAAGGACAAGAGACCCAGTACTTC. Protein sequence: CASSAGTSGREGQETQYF. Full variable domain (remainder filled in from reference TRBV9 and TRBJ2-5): DSGVTQTPKHLITATGQRVTLRCSPRSGDLSVYWYQQSLDQGLQFLIQYYNGEERAKGNILERFSAQQFPDLHSELNLSSLELGDSALYFCASSAGTSGREGQETQYFGPGTRLLVL.

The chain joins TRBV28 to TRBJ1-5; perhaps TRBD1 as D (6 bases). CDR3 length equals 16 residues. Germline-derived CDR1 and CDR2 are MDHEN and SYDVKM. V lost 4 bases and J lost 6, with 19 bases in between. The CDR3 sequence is CASSSPGHQFTQPQHF. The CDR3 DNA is TGTGCCAGCAGTTCCCCGGGACACCAGTTCACTCAGCCCCAGCATTTT.

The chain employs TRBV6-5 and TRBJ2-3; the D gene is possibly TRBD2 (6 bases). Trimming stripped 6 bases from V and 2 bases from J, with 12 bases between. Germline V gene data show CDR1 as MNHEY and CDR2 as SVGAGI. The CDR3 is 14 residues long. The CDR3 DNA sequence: TGTGCCAGCAGCAGGGACTTCAACACAGATACGCAGTATTTT. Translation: CASSRDFNTDTQYF.

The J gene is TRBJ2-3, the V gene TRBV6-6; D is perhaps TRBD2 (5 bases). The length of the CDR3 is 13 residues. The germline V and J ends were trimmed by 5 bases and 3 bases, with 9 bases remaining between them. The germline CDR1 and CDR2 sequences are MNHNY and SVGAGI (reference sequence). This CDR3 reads CASSRDGTDTQYF. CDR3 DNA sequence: TGTGCCAGCAGTCGGGATGGGACAGATACGCAGTATTTT.

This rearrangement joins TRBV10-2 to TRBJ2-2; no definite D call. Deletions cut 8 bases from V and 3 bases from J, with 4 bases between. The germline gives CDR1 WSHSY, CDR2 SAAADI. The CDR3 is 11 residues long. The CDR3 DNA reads TGCGCCAGCTCATACACCGGGGAGCTGTTTTTT. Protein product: CASSYTGELFF.

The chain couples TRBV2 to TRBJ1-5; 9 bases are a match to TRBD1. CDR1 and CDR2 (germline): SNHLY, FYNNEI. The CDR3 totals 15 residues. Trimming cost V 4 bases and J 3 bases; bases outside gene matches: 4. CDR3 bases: TGTGCCAGCAGTGGGACAGGGGCGAACAATCAGCCCCAGCATTTT. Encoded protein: CASSGTGANNQPQHF.